This TCR beta chain was profiled in a study of blood T cell repertoires in COVID-19. Study in general: PBMCs, B-cell-depleted T cells, or T cells provided the cDNA or gDNA that made up the material.

V lost 4 bases and J lost 4, with 15 bases in between. The CDR3 runs 15 residues. Germline V gene data show CDR1 as SGHRS and CDR2 as YFSETQ. Sequenced by immunoSEQ multiplex PCR; TCRdb stores in-frame clones only, minus some. The table includes some 110,000 clones, about nine tenths detected once. The specimen was peripheral blood. The chain combines TRBV5-1 with TRBJ2-1; TRBD2 might be the D (6 bases). The origin of this receptor is a human donor in a cohort sampled during active COVID-19. The CDR3, as DNA: TGCGCCAGCAGCCCTGACCCCGGGAGTTACAATGAGCAGTTCTTC. Its translation: CASSPDPGSYNEQFF.